Below, 20 T cell receptor beta chains from the same sample are listed, as sequenced in a study of blood T cell repertoires in COVID-19. The repertoire was sequenced with immunoSEQ multiplex PCR; TCRdb's copy has only in-frame clones and lacks some. The data contain 130,000 or so clones, around 80% of them singletons. Sequencing was carried out using peripheral blood. The receptors originated from a man in his fifties or sixties with acute or convalescent COVID-19.

V usage is TRBV19 and J usage is TRBJ1-2; D remains ambiguous. Germline CDR1 is LNHDA and CDR2 is SQIVND (reference sequence). This CDR3 comprises 14 residues. V dropped 6 bases and J dropped 3 bases, with 14 bases sitting between them. The CDR3 spells CASSGTGEYYGYTF. The CDR3 DNA reads as TGTGCCAGTAGCGGTACCGGGGAGTACTATGGCTACACCTTC.

This rearrangement joins TRBV18 to TRBJ1-4; 7 bases agree with TRBD1. The CDR3 loop spans 15 amino acids. The junction had 5 bases not matched to a gene; V was cut back by 5 bases and J by 2 bases. Germline CDR1 reads KGHSH; CDR2 reads LQKENI. Here the CDR3 DNA reads TGTGCCAGCTCAGAAGGACAGGTTACTAATGAAAAACTGTTTTTT. It encodes CASSEGQVTNEKLFF.

The chain employs TRBV9 and TRBJ2-3; tentative D call: TRBD1 (6 bases). The V end was cut by 3 bases, the J end by 6 bases, with 14 bases between. The CDR3 spans 14 residues. Looked up from germline, CDR1 is SGDLS and CDR2 is YYNGEE. DNA for the CDR3: TGTGCCAGCAGCGCATCGGTCAGGGGCGATACGCAGTATTTT. Protein product: CASSASVRGDTQYF.

V usage is TRBV29-1 and J usage is TRBJ1-5; a possible D gene is TRBD1 (6 bases). The CDR3 extends over 16 amino acids. With 7 bases removed from V and 4 bases from J, the gap between germline ends came to 23 bases. The germline V gene has CDR1 SQVTM and CDR2 ANQGSEA. CDR3 bases: TGCAGCGCACTGATACAGGGAGGGGGTTCGAATCAGCCCCAGCATTTT. It is translated as CSALIQGGGSNQPQHF. The complete variable domain, with remaining parts taken from reference TRBV29-1 and TRBJ1-5, reads SAVISQKPSRDICQRGTSLTIQCQVDSQVTMMFWYRQQPGQSLTLIATANQGSEATYESGFVIDKFPISRPNLTFSTLTVSNMSPEDSSIYLCSALIQGGGSNQPQHFGDGTRLSIL.

This chain joins TRBV5-4 and TRBJ2-1, with 10 positions matching TRBD1. From germline, CDR1 is SGHNT and CDR2 YYREEE (reference sequence). There are 15 residues in the CDR3. Trimming cost V 3 bases and J 7 bases; bases outside gene matches: 7. This CDR3 is CASSSTRTGGNEQFF. CDR3 in DNA: TGTGCCAGCAGCTCGACCCGGACAGGGGGGAATGAGCAGTTCTTC.

The V gene is TRBV3-1 (or the pseudogene TRBV3-2), the J gene TRBJ2-1, with 10 nucleotides matching TRBD1. In germline, CDR1 is LGHDT, CDR2 YNNKEL (reference sequence). This CDR3 has 14 residues. Germline trimming cut 4 bases from V and 8 bases from J; bases unmatched to any gene: 5. The CDR3 region is CASSPSDRGDEQFF. The CDR3 nucleotides read TGTGCCAGCAGCCCCTCGGACAGGGGGGATGAGCAGTTCTTC.

This clone showed up just a few times. This chain joins TRBV4-1 and TRBJ2-7; TRBD2 might be the D (5 bases). This CDR3 contains 15 residues. Germline CDR1 is MGHRA and CDR2 is YSYEKL. V lost 0 bases to trimming and J lost 2 bases, with 11 bases between them. The CDR3 protein is CASSQEFGLTYEQYF. In DNA, the CDR3 is TGCGCCAGCAGCCAAGAATTTGGACTTACCTACGAGCAGTACTTC.

This clone showed up just once. The chain recombines TRBV2 with TRBJ2-6; perhaps TRBD1 as D (6 bases). V was shortened by 7 bases and J by 3 bases, with 13 bases between the two germline ends. Per the germline V gene, CDR1 is SNHLY and CDR2 is FYNNEI. This CDR3 is built from 15 residues. The CDR3 loop is CASKVQGGGANVLTF. The CDR3 DNA is TGTGCCAGCAAAGTACAGGGTGGTGGGGCCAACGTCCTGACTTTC.

The chain recombines TRBV28 with TRBJ2-1; 12 bases agree with TRBD2. The V and J ends lost 4 bases and 1 base, in that order; junction bases with no gene match: 2. The length of the CDR3 is 16 residues. Germline V gene lookup returns CDR1 MDHEN and CDR2 SYDVKM. This CDR3 reads CASSSTSGGSYNEQFF. For the CDR3, the DNA is TGTGCCAGCAGTTCGACTAGCGGGGGATCCTACAATGAGCAGTTCTTC.

The CDR3 protein is CSVDRAGQETQYF. CDR3 DNA: TGCAGCGTTGATAGGGCGGGGCAAGAGACCCAGTACTTC. The chain employs TRBV29-1 and TRBJ2-5; the D gene is possibly TRBD2 (6 bases). CDR1 and CDR2 from the germline V gene are SQVTM and ANQGSEA. This CDR3 has 13 amino acids. Trimming shortened V by 3 bases and J by 2 bases, and 10 bases separated the two germline ends.

The rearrangement links TRBV5-1 to TRBJ1-2; 12 positions agree with TRBD1. The CDR3 extends over 15 amino acids. Losses at the gene ends were 0 bases for V and 9 bases for J; bases not matched to a gene: 6. CDR1 and CDR2 (germline): SGHRS, YFSETQ. CDR3 sequence (DNA): TGCGCCAGCAGCTTGGCCGGAGGGACAGGGGGCCGCTACACCTTC. Translation gives CASSLAGGTGGRYTF.

This CDR3 is CASSLSYNEQFF. DNA of the CDR3: TGTGCCAGCAGCCTTTCCTACAATGAGCAGTTCTTC. V gene TRBV28 combines with J gene TRBJ2-1, with D hard to call. The V and J ends lost 6 bases and 1 base respectively, with 4 bases between them. CDR1 MDHEN and CDR2 SYDVKM come from the germline V gene. The CDR3 totals 12 residues.

The V call is TRBV4-2, the J call TRBJ2-3, with D hard to call. This CDR3 has 16 residues. Germline values: CDR1 LGHNA, CDR2 YNFKEQ. Trimming shortened V by 1 base and J by 0 bases, and 11 bases separated the two germline ends. The CDR3 DNA reads TGTGCCAGCAGCCAAGTTGAGCATTCTAGCACAGATACGCAGTATTTT. Residues: CASSQVEHSSTDTQYF.

The chain recombines TRBV7-9 with TRBJ1-2, with 10 positions matching TRBD1. Germline CDR1 and CDR2: SEHNR and FQNEAQ (reference sequence). V was clipped by 1 base and J by 4 bases; unmatched bases: 3. The CDR3 is 15 amino acids. CDR3 amino acids: CASSLGQGASYGYTF. CDR3 coding DNA: TGTGCCAGCAGCTTAGGACAGGGGGCATCCTATGGCTACACCTTC.

This clone was found once. The gene calls are TRBV5-1 and TRBJ1-4, with TRBD1 matching over 8 bases. The CDR3 sequence is 15 residues long. Germline V CDR1 and CDR2: SGHRS, YFSETQ. V shed 5 bases and J 3 bases; nucleotides not matched to a gene: 6. CDR3 coding DNA: TGCGCCAGCAGATCTACAGGGGGGTCTAATGAAAAACTGTTTTTT. Encoded protein: CASRSTGGSNEKLFF.

The chain recombines TRBV5-1 with TRBJ1-4; a possible D gene is TRBD1 (6 bases). Trimming shortened V by 4 bases and J by 5 bases, and 9 bases separated the two germline ends. The CDR3 spans 13 residues. Germline-derived CDR1 and CDR2 are SGHRS and YFSETQ. CDR3 residues: CASSLRGNEKLFF. The CDR3, as DNA: TGCGCCAGCAGCCTGAGGGGGAATGAAAAACTGTTTTTT.

V gene TRBV11-2 combines with J gene TRBJ2-1, with 8 bases fitting TRBD2. After removal of 5 bases from V and 3 bases from J, the junction contained 6 bases not matched to a gene. CDR1 and CDR2 (germline): SGHAT, FQNNGV. The length of the CDR3 is 15 residues. CDR3 coding DNA: TGTGCCAGCAGCACGGGGGGGGTGGTCTACAATGAGCAGTTCTTC. Translating it yields CASSTGGVVYNEQFF.

V usage is TRBV10-3 and J usage is TRBJ2-6; a weak D match, TRBD2 (5 bases). Per germline, CDR1 ENHRY and CDR2 SYGVKD. The CDR3 runs to 14 residues. V lost 7 bases and J lost 3, with 10 bases in between. The CDR3 here is CAITGVVGANVLTF. The CDR3 DNA sequence: TGTGCCATCACCGGGGTTGTTGGGGCCAACGTCCTGACTTTC.

The chain uses TRBV5-5 and TRBJ1-3; D may be TRBD1 (5 bases). The germline CDR1 and CDR2 sequences are SGHKS and YYEKEE (reference sequence). V was pared by 0 bases and J by 4 bases, with 11 bases between. The CDR3 has 15 amino acids. CDR3 residues: CASSLEGYAGNTIYF. The CDR3 bases are TGTGCCAGCAGCTTGGAGGGGTATGCGGGAAACACCATATATTTT.

A single count supports this clone. The chain has TRBV11-2 and TRBJ2-4; D possibly corresponds to TRBD1 (5 bases). V lost 6 bases and J 3 bases, leaving 9 bases between the germline ends. The CDR3 spans 13 residues. The germline CDR1 and CDR2 sequences are SGHAT and FQNNGV. CDR3 loop: CASRQVVKNIQYF. CDR3 in DNA: TGTGCCAGCAGACAGGTCGTCAAAAACATTCAGTACTTC.